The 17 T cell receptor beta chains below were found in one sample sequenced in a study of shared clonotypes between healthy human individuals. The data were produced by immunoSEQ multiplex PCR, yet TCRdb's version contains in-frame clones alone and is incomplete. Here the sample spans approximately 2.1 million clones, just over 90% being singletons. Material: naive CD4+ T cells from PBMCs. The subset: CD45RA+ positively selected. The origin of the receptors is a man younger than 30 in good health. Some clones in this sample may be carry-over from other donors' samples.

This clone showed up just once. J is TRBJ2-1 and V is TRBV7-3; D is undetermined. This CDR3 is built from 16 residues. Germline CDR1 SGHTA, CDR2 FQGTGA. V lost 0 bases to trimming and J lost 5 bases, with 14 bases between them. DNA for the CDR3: TGTGCCAGCAGCTTAACCGCGCGGTCAGGTGACAATGAGCAGTTCTTC. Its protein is CASSLTARSGDNEQFF.

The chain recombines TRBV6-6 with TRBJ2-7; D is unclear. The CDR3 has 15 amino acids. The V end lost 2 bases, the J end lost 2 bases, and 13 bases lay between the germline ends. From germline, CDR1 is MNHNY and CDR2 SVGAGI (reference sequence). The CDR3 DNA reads TGTGCCAGCAGTTACCCTCTGAACGGTACCTACGAGCAGTACTTC. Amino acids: CASSYPLNGTYEQYF.

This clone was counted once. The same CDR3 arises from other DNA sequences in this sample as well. CDR3 amino acids: CASSLVPGTGELFF. The CDR3 nucleotides read TGTGCCAGCAGCTTAGTCCCGGGCACCGGGGAGCTGTTTTTT. The gene calls are TRBV7-2 and TRBJ2-2; no firm D call. Germline assignment: CDR1 SGHTA and CDR2 FQGNSA. Trimming cost V 1 base and J 4 bases, with 7 bases left between them. This CDR3 is built from 14 residues.

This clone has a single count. This CDR3 is CASSLIEFIGTEAFF. The CDR3 DNA reads TGCGCCAGCAGCTTGATTGAGTTTATAGGCACTGAAGCTTTCTTT. The chain recombines TRBV5-1 with TRBJ1-1, with unresolved D. This CDR3 comprises 15 residues. Germline V CDR1 and CDR2: SGHRS, YFSETQ. V lost 1 base and J 4 bases, leaving 14 bases between the germline ends.

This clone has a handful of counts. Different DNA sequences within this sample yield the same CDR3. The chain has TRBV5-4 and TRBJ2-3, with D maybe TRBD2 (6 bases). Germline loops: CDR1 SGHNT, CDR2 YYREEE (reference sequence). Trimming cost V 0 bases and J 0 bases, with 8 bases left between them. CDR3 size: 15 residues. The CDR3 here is CASSLGGTSTDTQYF. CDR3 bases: TGTGCCAGCAGCTTGGGGGGGACTAGCACAGATACGCAGTATTTT.

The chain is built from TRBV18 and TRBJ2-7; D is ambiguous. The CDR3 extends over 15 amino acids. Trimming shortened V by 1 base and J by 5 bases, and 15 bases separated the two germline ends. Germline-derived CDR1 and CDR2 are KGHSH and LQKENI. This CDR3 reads CASSPRAPDWDEQYF. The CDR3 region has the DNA TGTGCCAGCTCACCACGGGCACCTGATTGGGACGAGCAGTACTTC.

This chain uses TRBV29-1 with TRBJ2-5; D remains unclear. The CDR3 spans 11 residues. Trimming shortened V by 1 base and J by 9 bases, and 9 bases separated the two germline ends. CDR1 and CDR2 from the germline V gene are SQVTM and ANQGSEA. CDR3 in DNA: TGCAGCGTTGAAGCCCCTAGGGCCCAGTACTTC. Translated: CSVEAPRAQYF.

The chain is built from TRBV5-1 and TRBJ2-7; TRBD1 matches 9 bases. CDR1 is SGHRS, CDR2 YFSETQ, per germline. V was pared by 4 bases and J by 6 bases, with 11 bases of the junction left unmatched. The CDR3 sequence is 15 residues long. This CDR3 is CASSTRQGVSGEQYF. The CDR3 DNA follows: TGCGCCAGCAGCACTCGACAGGGGGTATCCGGCGAGCAGTACTTC.

Here the CDR3 reads CAISESRGGITNEKLFF. The CDR3, as DNA: TGTGCCATCAGTGAGTCGAGAGGCGGAATAACTAATGAAAAACTGTTTTTT. The chain combines TRBV10-3 with TRBJ1-4; D is unresolved. CDR1 and CDR2 (germline): ENHRY, SYGVKD. The CDR3 sequence is 17 residues long. Trimming left V 0 bases short and J 1 base short, with 12 bases between.

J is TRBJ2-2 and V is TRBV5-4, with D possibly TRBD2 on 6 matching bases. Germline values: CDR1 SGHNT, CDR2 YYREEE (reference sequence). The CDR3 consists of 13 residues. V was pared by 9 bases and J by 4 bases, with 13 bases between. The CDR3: CATGGVPTGELFF. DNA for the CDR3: TGTGCCACCGGGGGTGTACCCACCGGGGAGCTGTTTTTT.

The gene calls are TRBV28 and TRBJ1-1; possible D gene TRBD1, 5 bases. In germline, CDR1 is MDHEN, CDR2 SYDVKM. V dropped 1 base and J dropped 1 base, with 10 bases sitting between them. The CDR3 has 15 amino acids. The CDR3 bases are TGTGCCAGCAGTTTATCGGGACGGAAGAACACTGAAGCTTTCTTT. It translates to CASSLSGRKNTEAFF.

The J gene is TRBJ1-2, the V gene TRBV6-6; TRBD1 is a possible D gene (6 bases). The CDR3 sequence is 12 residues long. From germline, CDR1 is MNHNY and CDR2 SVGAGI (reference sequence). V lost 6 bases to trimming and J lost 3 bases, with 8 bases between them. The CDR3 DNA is TGTGCCAGCAGAACAGGGTACTATGGCTACACCTTC. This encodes CASRTGYYGYTF.

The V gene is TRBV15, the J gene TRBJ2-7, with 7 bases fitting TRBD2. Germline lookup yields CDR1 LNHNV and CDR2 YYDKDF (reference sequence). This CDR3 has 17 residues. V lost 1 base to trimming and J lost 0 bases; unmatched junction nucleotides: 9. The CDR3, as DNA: TGTGCCACCAGCAGAGGGGGCGGGAGCCACCTCTCCTACGAGCAGTACTTC. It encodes CATSRGGGSHLSYEQYF.

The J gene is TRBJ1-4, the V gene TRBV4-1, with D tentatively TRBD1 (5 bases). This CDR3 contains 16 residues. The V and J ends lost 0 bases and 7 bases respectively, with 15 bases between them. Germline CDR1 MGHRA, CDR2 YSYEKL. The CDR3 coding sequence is TGCGCCAGCAGCCAAGATCCCGGGACTAGGGGTGAAAAACTGTTTTTT. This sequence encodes CASSQDPGTRGEKLFF.

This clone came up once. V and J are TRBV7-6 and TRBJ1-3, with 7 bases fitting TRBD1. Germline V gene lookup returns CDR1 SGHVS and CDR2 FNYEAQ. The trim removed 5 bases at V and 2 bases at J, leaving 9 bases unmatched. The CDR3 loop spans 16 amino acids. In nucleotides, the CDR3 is TGTGCCAGCAGCCCCTTCAGGGGGAGGACTGGAAACACCATATATTTT. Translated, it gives CASSPFRGRTGNTIYF.

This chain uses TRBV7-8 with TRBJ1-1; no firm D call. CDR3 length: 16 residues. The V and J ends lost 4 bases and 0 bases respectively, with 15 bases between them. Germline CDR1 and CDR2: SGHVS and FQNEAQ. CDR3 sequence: CASSSPLPGMNTEAFF. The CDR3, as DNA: TGTGCCAGCAGCTCCCCCCTCCCAGGCATGAACACTGAAGCTTTCTTT.

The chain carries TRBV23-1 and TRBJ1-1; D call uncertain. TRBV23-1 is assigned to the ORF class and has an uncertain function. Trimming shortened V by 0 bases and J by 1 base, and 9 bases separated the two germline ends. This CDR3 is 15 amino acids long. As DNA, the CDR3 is TGCGCCAGCAGTCAATCGGTACATACGAACACTGAAGCTTTCTTT. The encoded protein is CASSQSVHTNTEAFF.